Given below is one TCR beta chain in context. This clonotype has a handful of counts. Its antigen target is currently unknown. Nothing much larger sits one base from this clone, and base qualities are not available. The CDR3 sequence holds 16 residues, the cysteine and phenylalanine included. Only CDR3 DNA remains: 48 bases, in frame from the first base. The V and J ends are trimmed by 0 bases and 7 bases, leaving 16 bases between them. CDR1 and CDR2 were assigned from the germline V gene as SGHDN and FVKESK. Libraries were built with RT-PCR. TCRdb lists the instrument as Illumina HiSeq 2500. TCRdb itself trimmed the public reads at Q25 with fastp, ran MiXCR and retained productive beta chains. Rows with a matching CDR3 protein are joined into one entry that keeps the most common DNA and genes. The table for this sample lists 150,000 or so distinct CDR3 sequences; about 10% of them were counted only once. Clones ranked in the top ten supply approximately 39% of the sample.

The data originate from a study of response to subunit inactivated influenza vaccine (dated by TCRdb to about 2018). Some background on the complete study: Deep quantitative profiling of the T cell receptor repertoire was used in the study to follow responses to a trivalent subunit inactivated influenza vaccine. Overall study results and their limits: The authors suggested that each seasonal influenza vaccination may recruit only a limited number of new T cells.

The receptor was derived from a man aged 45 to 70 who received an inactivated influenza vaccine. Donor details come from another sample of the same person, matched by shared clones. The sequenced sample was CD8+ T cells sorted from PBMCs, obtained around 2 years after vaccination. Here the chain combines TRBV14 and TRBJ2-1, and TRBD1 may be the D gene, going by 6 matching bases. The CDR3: CASSQETGSAWNEQFF. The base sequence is TGTGCCAGCAGCCAAGAAACAGGGAGTGCTTGGAATGAGCAGTTCTTC.